What follows are 18 T cell receptor beta chains derived from one specimen sequenced in a study of T cell responses to AZD1222 COVID-19 vaccine. Generated by immunoSEQ multiplex PCR, the TCRdb table keeps only in-frame clones and is missing some. The repertoire holds some 120,000 clones, approximately 80% seen once, with about 27% in the top ten. This material consisted of peripheral blood, taken 28 days after the second AZD1222 dose. The source is an adult who received the AZD1222 COVID-19 vaccine.

J is TRBJ2-4 and V is TRBV18; 8 positions agree with TRBD1. The CDR3 runs 18 residues. Germline V gene data show CDR1 as KGHSH and CDR2 as LQKENI. J gave up 3 bases and V 0 bases, and 10 bases lay outside the gene matches. In DNA, the CDR3 is TGTGCCAGCTCACCACCCTCTTTCTCTGGACAGGGCAAAAACATTCAGTACTTC. It encodes CASSPPSFSGQGKNIQYF.

The chain links TRBV5-1 to TRBJ2-7; the D is unclear. CDR3 length equals 14 residues. With 2 bases removed from V and 5 bases from J, the gap between germline ends came to 14 bases. The germline V gene encodes CDR1 SGHRS and CDR2 YFSETQ. CDR3 amino acids: CASSLEHSSDEQYF. For the CDR3, the DNA is TGCGCCAGCAGCTTAGAGCACTCCTCTGACGAGCAGTACTTC.

The chain uses TRBV5-6 and TRBJ2-7; the D gene is possibly TRBD2 (5 bases). V lost 3 bases and J 5 bases, leaving 18 bases between the germline ends. Germline lookup yields CDR1 SGHDT and CDR2 YYEEEE. CDR3 length: 15 amino acids. The CDR3 loop is CASSSSFTGSHEQYF. The CDR3 DNA reads TGTGCCAGCAGCTCTTCCTTTACGGGGTCCCACGAGCAGTACTTC.

This clone was seen a handful of times. The chain is built from TRBV3-1 (or the pseudogene TRBV3-2) and TRBJ2-3; 7 positions match TRBD1. The CDR3 is 17 amino acids. The germline V gene has CDR1 LGHDT and CDR2 YNNKEL (reference sequence). J was trimmed by 2 bases and V by 1 base; bases with no gene match: 9. CDR3: CASSQGYETGITDTQYF. CDR3 in DNA: TGTGCCAGCAGCCAAGGTTATGAGACAGGGATCACAGATACGCAGTATTTT.

This chain uses TRBV5-6 with TRBJ1-2; the D gene is possibly TRBD1 (5 bases). In germline, CDR1 is SGHDT, CDR2 YYEEEE. This CDR3 comprises 14 residues. Trimming removed 2 bases from V and 3 bases from J, with 11 bases in between. DNA for the CDR3: TGTGCCAGCAGCTTTCGGGGGAGTTACTATGGCTACACCTTC. Translating it yields CASSFRGSYYGYTF.

This chain links TRBV7-8 with TRBJ2-3; D ambiguous. The V gene lost 3 bases and the J gene lost 6 bases, with 10 bases spanning the gap. Germline lookup yields CDR1 SGHVS and CDR2 FQNEAQ. CDR3 size: 13 residues. The CDR3 DNA reads as TGTGCCAGCAGCTTCCCCCCGAAGGATACGCAGTATTTT. It is translated as CASSFPPKDTQYF.

In this sample, this clone turned up a few times. V is TRBV4-3 and J is TRBJ1-2, with TRBD1 matching over 9 bases. V gave up 5 bases and J gave up 7 bases; unmatched junction bases: 8. Looked up from germline, CDR1 is LGHNA and CDR2 is YSLEER. The CDR3 contains 14 residues. The CDR3 loop is CASSGSGQGIGYTF. The CDR3 DNA reads TGCGCCAGCAGCGGGTCGGGACAGGGTATTGGCTACACCTTC.

V gene TRBV19 combines with J gene TRBJ1-5; D remains unclear. The CDR3 consists of 14 residues. In germline, CDR1 is LNHDA, CDR2 SQIVND (reference sequence). Trimming shortened V by 1 base and J by 2 bases, and 6 bases separated the two germline ends. CDR3 loop: CASSIAPGNQPQHF. CDR3 in DNA: TGTGCCAGTAGTATAGCCCCGGGCAATCAGCCCCAGCATTTT.

This rearrangement joins TRBV1 to TRBJ1-2. TRBV1 is annotated as a pseudogene. CDR3 length: 14 amino acids. CDR3 sequence (DNA): TGCACCAGCAGCCGAGGAAGGCCTAACTATGGCTACACCTTC. This translates into CTSSRGRPNYGYTF.

V usage is TRBV5-4 and J usage is TRBJ2-3; perhaps TRBD1 as D (6 bases). V lost 1 base and J 4 bases, leaving 19 bases between the germline ends. The germline CDR1 and CDR2 sequences are SGHNT and YYREEE (reference sequence). The CDR3 runs 17 residues. The CDR3 nucleotides read TGTGCCAGCAGCTTGTGGGCGGCCAGGGGAGATTCAGATACGCAGTATTTT. Translation gives CASSLWAARGDSDTQYF. The full variable domain, with the rest looked up from reference TRBV5-4 and TRBJ2-3, is ETGVTQSPTHLIKTRGQQVTLRCSSQSGHNTVSWYQQALGQGPQFIFQYYREEENGRGNFPPRFSGLQFPNYSSELNVNALELDDSALYLCASSLWAARGDSDTQYFGPGTRLTVL.

The CDR3 loop reads CASRGQGLQMGYTF. Here the CDR3 DNA reads TGTGCCAGCAGGGGACAGGGGCTCCAAATGGGCTACACCTTC. This chain connects TRBV2 to TRBJ1-2; 10 bases are shared with TRBD1. This CDR3 has 14 amino acids. With 6 bases clipped from V and 8 bases from J, the junction kept 9 bases outside the gene matches. Looked up from germline, CDR1 is SNHLY and CDR2 is FYNNEI.

The chain uses TRBV10-1 and TRBJ2-7; tentatively, D is TRBD1 (5 bases). Germline CDR1 and CDR2: WNHNN and SYGVQD (reference sequence). The V gene lost 0 bases and the J gene lost 3 bases, with 9 bases spanning the gap. This CDR3 is built from 14 residues. The DNA for the CDR3 is TGCGCCAGCAGTGAGTCGAGCAGGGTCTACGAGCAGTACTTC. The encoded protein is CASSESSRVYEQYF.

This clone was observed once. The V call is TRBV28, the J call TRBJ2-7; 13 bases are a match to TRBD2. This CDR3 contains 19 residues. From germline, CDR1 is MDHEN and CDR2 SYDVKM. J gave up 3 bases and V 5 bases, and 16 bases lay outside the gene matches. The CDR3 loop reads CASSPRTRRTSGGLYEQYF. The CDR3, as DNA: TGTGCCAGCAGTCCCAGGACAAGGAGGACTAGCGGGGGCCTCTACGAGCAGTACTTC.

This clone was seen once. V gene TRBV12-3 or TRBV12-4 combines with J gene TRBJ2-5; D gene ambiguous. This CDR3 comprises 13 residues. V was clipped by 3 bases and J by 2 bases, with 7 bases between them. CDR3 nucleotides: TGTGCCAGCAGTTTGAACTCTCAAGAGACCCAGTACTTC. Its translation is CASSLNSQETQYF.

The chain recombines TRBV18 with TRBJ2-3, with 9 bases identical to TRBD2. The CDR3 loop spans 16 amino acids. J gave up 6 bases and V 3 bases, and 10 bases lay outside the gene matches. Germline CDR1 and CDR2: KGHSH and LQKENI. The CDR3 sequence: CASSPFGAGGMDTQYF. Here the CDR3 DNA reads TGTGCCAGCTCACCCTTCGGAGCGGGGGGAATGGATACGCAGTATTTT.

This clone came up once. The rearrangement uses TRBV9 and TRBJ2-1; the D gene is possibly TRBD1 (5 bases). Germline V gives CDR1 SGDLS, CDR2 YYNGEE. Trimming left V 0 bases short and J 7 bases short, with 11 bases between. CDR3 length: 14 residues. CDR3 sequence: CASSVDPGWNEQFF. The CDR3 region has the DNA TGTGCCAGCAGCGTAGACCCAGGGTGGAATGAGCAGTTCTTC. The whole variable domain, filled in from reference TRBV9 and TRBJ2-1, reads DSGVTQTPKHLITATGQRVTLRCSPRSGDLSVYWYQQSLDQGLQFLIQYYNGEERAKGNILERFSAQQFPDLHSELNLSSLELGDSALYFCASSVDPGWNEQFFGPGTRLTVL.

The chain carries TRBV7-2 and TRBJ1-2; 9 bases line up with TRBD1. The CDR3 totals 17 residues. The V segment lost 5 bases and the J segment 4 bases; nucleotides outside the gene matches: 14. CDR1 and CDR2 from the germline V gene are SGHTA and FQGNSA. CDR3 in amino acids: CASSTQGAGPSAYGYTF. The DNA of the CDR3 is TGTGCCAGCAGCACACAGGGGGCAGGACCCAGTGCCTATGGCTACACCTTC.

The chain joins TRBV3-1 (or the pseudogene TRBV3-2) to TRBJ1-6; no definite D call. CDR3 length: 15 amino acids. Germline V gene sequence: CDR1 LGHDT, CDR2 YNNKEL (reference sequence). Trimming removed 1 base from V and 10 bases from J, with 14 bases in between. The CDR3, as DNA: TGTGCCAGCAGCCAAGGCGCGGGTTCGGGGTCACCCCTCCACTTT. Encoded protein: CASSQGAGSGSPLHF.